The 25 T cell receptor beta chains listed next were all sequenced from one sample in a study of beta chain features in type 1 diabetes. These TCRs are of unknown antigen specificity. cDNA synthesis used the whole RNA isolate, giving expressed TCRB sequences. Sequencing was performed with immunoSEQ multiplex PCR; in TCRdb, only in-frame clones are kept and a portion is missing. The sample consists of 250,000 to 300,000 clones, around an eighth of them appearing once. Study conclusions and caveats: Across all four CD4+ subsets, people with type 1 diabetes showed modestly shorter TCRB CDR3s.

Sequencing was done on a sample of naive CD4+ T cells from blood. The receptors here all came from a man in his thirties or forties with type 1 diabetes.

The chain is built from TRBV2 and TRBJ2-7, with D maybe TRBD2 (5 bases). CDR3 length: 14 amino acids. V was cut by 4 bases and J by 0 bases, with 10 bases left in between. CDR1 and CDR2 (germline): SNHLY, FYNNEI. The CDR3 DNA is TGTGCCAGCAGTGCAGAGGGTTCCTCCTACGAGCAGTACTTC. Translation: CASSAEGSSYEQYF.

This clone came up a few times. This chain connects TRBV5-1 to TRBJ1-4, with 9 bases fitting TRBD1. CDR1 is SGHRS, CDR2 YFSETQ, per germline. The CDR3 consists of 14 residues. After removal of 3 bases from V and 4 bases from J, the junction contained 1 base not matched to a gene. Here the CDR3 DNA reads TGCGCCAGCAGCTCGGGACAGGGTAATGAAAAACTGTTTTTT. Its protein product is CASSSGQGNEKLFF. Based on the CDR3 plus reference TRBV5-1 and TRBJ1-4, the full variable domain is KAGVTQTPRYLIKTRGQQVTLSCSPISGHRSVSWYQQTPGQGLQFLFEYFSETQRNKGNFPGRFSGRQFSNSRSEMNVSTLELGDSALYLCASSSGQGNEKLFFGSGTQLSVL.

The gene calls are TRBV30 and TRBJ2-3; TRBD2 aligns across 7 bases. V lost 4 bases to trimming and J lost 6 bases; unmatched junction nucleotides: 7. The CDR3 covers 13 residues. Looked up from germline, CDR1 is GTSNPN and CDR2 is SVGIG (reference sequence). DNA for the CDR3: TGTGCCTGGATGGCCGCGGGAGCTGATACGCAGTATTTT. Translation: CAWMAAGADTQYF.

In its sample, this clone was seen a few times. V is TRBV6-5 and J is TRBJ2-1, with 12 bases lining up with TRBD2. Germline-derived CDR1 and CDR2 are MNHEY and SVGAGI. Losses at the gene ends were 10 bases for V and 6 bases for J; bases not matched to a gene: 7. This CDR3 has 14 amino acids. CDR3 coding DNA: TGTGCCACCCACGGACTAGCGGGAACCAATGAGCAGTTCTTC. Protein product: CATHGLAGTNEQFF.

The sample holds a few counts of this clone. The rearrangement joins TRBV27 to TRBJ2-1, with 7 bases lining up with TRBD1. CDR3 length: 14 amino acids. With 5 bases clipped from V and 7 bases from J, the junction kept 8 bases outside the gene matches. The germline V gene encodes CDR1 MNHEY and CDR2 SMNVEV (reference sequence). CDR3: CASSQGGGYNEQFF. CDR3 sequence (DNA): TGTGCCAGCAGTCAAGGGGGCGGTTATAATGAGCAGTTCTTC.

This clone has just a few counts. J is TRBJ2-5 and V is TRBV25-1, with D possibly matching TRBD1 (6 bases). V was cut by 5 bases and J by 3 bases, with 13 bases left in between. This CDR3 region has 14 residues. CDR1 is MGHDK, CDR2 SYGVNS, per germline. CDR3: CASSRSPGEETQYF. DNA for the CDR3: TGTGCCAGCAGTCGTTCCCCAGGGGAAGAGACCCAGTACTTC. The full variable domain, with the rest looked up from reference TRBV25-1 and TRBJ2-5, is EADIYQTPRYLVIGTGKKITLECSQTMGHDKMYWYQQDPGMELHLIHYSYGVNSTEKGDLSSESTVSRIRTEHFPLTLESARPSHTSQYLCASSRSPGEETQYFGPGTRLLVL.

The chain combines TRBV29-1 with TRBJ2-1; TRBD2 matches 15 bases. V was clipped by 7 bases and J by 0 bases; unmatched bases: 10. The germline V gene has CDR1 SQVTM and CDR2 ANQGSEA. The length of the CDR3 is 18 residues. The CDR3 DNA is TGCAGCGGCTGGGGGACTAGCGGGAGGAAGAGCTCCTACAATGAGCAGTTCTTC. This sequence encodes CSGWGTSGRKSSYNEQFF.

This clone was seen a handful of times. The V and J genes are TRBV11-2 and TRBJ2-7, with 10 nucleotides matching TRBD2. V gave up 1 base and J gave up 2 bases; unmatched junction bases: 8. This CDR3 is built from 17 residues. Germline CDR1 is SGHAT and CDR2 is FQNNGV. CDR3 protein: CASSLVHSGRATYEQYF. The CDR3 DNA reads TGTGCCAGCAGCTTAGTACACAGCGGGAGGGCTACCTACGAGCAGTACTTC.

This clone was observed a handful of times. The genes are TRBV18 and TRBJ1-2; 7 nucleotides align to TRBD1. Germline V lookup: CDR1 KGHSH, CDR2 LQKENI. The CDR3 runs 14 residues. Trimming at V came to 6 bases and at J to 3 bases, leaving 7 bases not matched to a gene. The CDR3 spells CASSTDRDDYGYTF. In DNA form, the CDR3 reads TGTGCCAGCTCGACAGACAGGGACGACTATGGCTACACCTTC.

This clone was counted between two and nine times. V gene TRBV6-5 combines with J gene TRBJ2-7; TRBD1 matches at 7 bases. Germline V gene sequence: CDR1 MNHEY, CDR2 SVGAGI. Trimming took 0 bases from V and 5 from J; bases not matched to a gene: 10. This CDR3 comprises 16 residues. The CDR3 protein is CASSYSLDRSRNEQYF. The CDR3 DNA sequence: TGTGCCAGCAGTTACTCCCTGGACAGGTCCAGGAACGAGCAGTACTTC.

V gene TRBV19 combines with J gene TRBJ2-1; D not resolved. This CDR3 region has 11 residues. V was clipped by 4 bases and J by 6 bases, with 4 bases between them. CDR1 is LNHDA, CDR2 SQIVND, per germline (reference sequence). This CDR3 is CASSNINEQFF. CDR3 DNA sequence: TGTGCCAGTAGTAACATCAATGAGCAGTTCTTC.

This clone was seen more than once but under ten times. CDR3 in amino acids: CATSGRALQGRETQYF. The CDR3 nucleotides are TGTGCCACCAGCGGACGAGCTTTACAGGGCAGGGAGACCCAGTACTTC. The gene calls are TRBV15 and TRBJ2-5, with a possible D match to TRBD1 (6 bases). CDR1 is LNHNV, CDR2 YYDKDF, per germline (reference sequence). Trimming took 5 bases from V and 5 from J, leaving 21 bases between them. CDR3 length: 16 residues.

This clone showed up just a few times. The chain combines TRBV9 with TRBJ1-5; 7 nucleotides match TRBD1. With 4 bases clipped from V and 6 bases from J, the junction kept 10 bases outside the gene matches. The CDR3 is 15 residues long. Germline assignment: CDR1 SGDLS and CDR2 YYNGEE. For the CDR3, the DNA is TGTGCCAGCAGCCAAGGGACAGCGCCATTTCAGCCCCAGCATTTT. This translates into CASSQGTAPFQPQHF.

This clone occurred a few times. V gene TRBV28 combines with J gene TRBJ2-4; the D gene is possibly TRBD2 (5 bases). V lost 3 bases to trimming and J lost 13 bases, with 16 bases between them. This CDR3 has 13 amino acids. Germline values: CDR1 MDHEN, CDR2 SYDVKM. Written as DNA, the CDR3 is TGTGCCAGCAGTTTGGGCCGGGAAGGCGTACAGTACTTC. It encodes CASSLGREGVQYF.

The chain couples TRBV7-8 to TRBJ2-1; D possibly corresponds to TRBD2 (6 bases). The germline V gene encodes CDR1 SGHVS and CDR2 FQNEAQ. The CDR3 extends over 14 amino acids. The V and J ends lost 1 base and 9 bases respectively, with 13 bases between them. The CDR3 loop reads CASSLDASDGEQFF. The CDR3 bases are TGTGCCAGCAGCTTAGATGCTAGCGATGGTGAGCAGTTCTTC.

The chain carries TRBV29-1 and TRBJ2-7, with a tentative D call TRBD2 (5 bases). The CDR3 has 11 amino acids. Germline V gives CDR1 SQVTM, CDR2 ANQGSEA. Trimming removed 6 bases at V and 7 bases at J, with 13 bases between. DNA for the CDR3: TGCAGCGTGGTAAGAGGGTGGGAGCAGTACTTC. It specifies CSVVRGWEQYF.

The chain has TRBV28 and TRBJ2-2, with D tentatively TRBD2 (6 bases). The V and J ends lost 6 bases and 0 bases respectively, with 11 bases between them. CDR1 and CDR2 from the germline V gene are MDHEN and SYDVKM. This CDR3 has 15 amino acids. For the CDR3, the DNA is TGTGCCAGCAGATCCGGAGGGACGAACACCGGGGAGCTGTTTTTT. Its translation: CASRSGGTNTGELFF.

The rearrangement links TRBV30 to TRBJ1-4; D is undetermined. This CDR3 is built from 12 residues. CDR1 is GTSNPN, CDR2 SVGIG, per germline (reference sequence). Trimming shortened V by 0 bases and J by 15 bases, and 14 bases separated the two germline ends. The CDR3 here is CAWSVPRGKVFF. The CDR3 DNA is TGTGCCTGGAGTGTACCCCGGGGAAAGGTGTTTTTT.

V is TRBV5-1 and J is TRBJ2-2; no firm D call. Germline V gene data show CDR1 as SGHRS and CDR2 as YFSETQ. This CDR3 contains 13 residues. Trimming took off 3 bases at V and 4 bases at J, with 7 bases between the two ends. The CDR3 region has the DNA TGCGCCAGCAGCTCTAACCCCACCGGGGAGCTGTTTTTT. This sequence encodes CASSSNPTGELFF.

This clone has just a few counts. The chain couples TRBV19 to TRBJ2-7; 9 bases match TRBD2. Germline lookup yields CDR1 LNHDA and CDR2 SQIVND (reference sequence). The CDR3 contains 15 residues. Trimming took 3 bases from V and 2 from J; bases not matched to a gene: 5. DNA for the CDR3: TGTGCCAGTAGTATTGTGACTAGCGGTCCCTACGAGCAGTACTTC. As protein: CASSIVTSGPYEQYF.

The chain carries TRBV7-6 and TRBJ2-1; D may be TRBD2 (6 bases). Germline CDR1 and CDR2: SGHVS and FNYEAQ. The CDR3 has 16 amino acids. The germline V and J ends were trimmed by 3 bases and 5 bases, with 17 bases remaining between them. The CDR3 spells CASSFGQPGLHNEQFF. Written as DNA, the CDR3 is TGTGCCAGCAGCTTTGGGCAACCGGGACTCCACAATGAGCAGTTCTTC.

This sequence joins TRBV5-1 and TRBJ1-2; 12 bases line up with TRBD1. CDR3 length: 15 residues. The germline V gene encodes CDR1 SGHRS and CDR2 YFSETQ. V gave up 4 bases and J gave up 7 bases; unmatched junction bases: 8. The CDR3 bases are TGCGCCAGCAGCCCGGGACAGGGGGCCGTTTCTGGCTACACCTTC. This sequence encodes CASSPGQGAVSGYTF.

This clone came up a few times. V usage is TRBV7-3 and J usage is TRBJ2-1, with TRBD1 identical over 7 bases. CDR1 and CDR2 (germline): SGHTA, FQGTGA. CDR3 length: 16 amino acids. The V gene end was trimmed by 5 bases and the J gene end by 4 bases; junction bases not matched to a gene: 11. The CDR3 coding sequence is TGTGCCAGCAGCCTTACAGGGGCACGGAGATACAATGAGCAGTTCTTC. Its protein product is CASSLTGARRYNEQFF.

The V and J genes are TRBV4-2 and TRBJ1-1; TRBD1 agrees at 9 bases. Germline CDR1 and CDR2: LGHNA and YNFKEQ. The CDR3 is made up of 15 amino acids. J was trimmed by 6 bases and V by 1 base; bases with no gene match: 6. The CDR3 spells CASSQATQGASEAFF. For the CDR3, the DNA is TGTGCCAGCAGCCAAGCCACACAGGGGGCGTCTGAAGCTTTCTTT.

This clone was counted between two and nine times. The genes are TRBV5-4 and TRBJ2-1; weak D call: TRBD2 (6 bases). Looked up from germline, CDR1 is SGHNT and CDR2 is YYREEE (reference sequence). This CDR3 is built from 15 residues. The ends were cut back, 6 bases at V and 0 bases at J, with 13 bases in the middle. The CDR3 region has the DNA TGTGCCAGCACCCGGGACTCGAGCTCCTACAATGAGCAGTTCTTC. Translation gives CASTRDSSSYNEQFF.